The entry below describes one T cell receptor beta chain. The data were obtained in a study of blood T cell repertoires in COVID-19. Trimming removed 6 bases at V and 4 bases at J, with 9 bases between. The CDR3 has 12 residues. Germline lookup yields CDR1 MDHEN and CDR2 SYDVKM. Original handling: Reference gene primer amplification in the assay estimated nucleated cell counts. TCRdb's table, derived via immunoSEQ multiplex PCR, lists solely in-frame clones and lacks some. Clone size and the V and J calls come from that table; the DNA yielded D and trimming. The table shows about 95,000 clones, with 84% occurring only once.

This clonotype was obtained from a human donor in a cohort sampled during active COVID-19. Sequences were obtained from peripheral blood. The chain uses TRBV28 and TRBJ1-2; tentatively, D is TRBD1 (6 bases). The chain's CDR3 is CASRQGGYGYTF. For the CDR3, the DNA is TGTGCCAGCAGACAGGGTGGCTATGGCTACACCTTC.